A single sample is the source of the 11 T cell receptor beta chains below, sequenced in a study of control samples from healthy donors and cancer patients. TCRdb's table, derived via immunoSEQ multiplex PCR, lists solely in-frame clones and lacks some. The data hold approximately 99,000 clones, with about 80% observed a single time. The sequencing sample was made of blood. The receptors originated from a young man in good health.

This chain links TRBV28 with TRBJ1-6, with D unresolved. The germline V and J ends were trimmed by 3 bases and 7 bases, with 7 bases remaining between them. Germline CDR1 and CDR2: MDHEN and SYDVKM. The CDR3 covers 13 residues. CDR3 in DNA: TGTGCCAGCAGTTTGGTCCTAAATTCACCCCTCCACTTT. This encodes CASSLVLNSPLHF.

This chain uses TRBV30 with TRBJ2-2, with D hard to call. The CDR3 has 16 residues. V was clipped by 0 bases and J by 5 bases, with 16 bases between them. Germline CDR1 GTSNPN, CDR2 SVGIG (reference sequence). The CDR3 is CAWSVQQTIRTGELFF. CDR3 DNA sequence: TGTGCCTGGAGTGTACAACAGACCATTCGGACCGGGGAGCTGTTTTTT.

The genes are TRBV24-1 and TRBJ2-2, with D uncertain. The germline gives CDR1 KGHDR, CDR2 SFDVKD. V lost 6 bases, J lost 6 bases, and 7 bases lay in between. The CDR3 covers 12 residues. CDR3 region: CATSSVAGELFF. The CDR3 DNA sequence: TGTGCCACCAGTTCCGTCGCCGGGGAGCTGTTTTTT.

The V gene is TRBV24-1, the J gene TRBJ2-7; D possibly matches TRBD1 or TRBD2 (5 bases each). Germline CDR1 KGHDR, CDR2 SFDVKD. CDR3 length: 14 amino acids. V lost 7 bases to trimming and J lost 3 bases, with 15 bases between them. CDR3 loop: CATSPGTGIYEQYV. In nucleotides, the CDR3 is TGTGCCACCAGCCCCGGGACGGGCATCTACGAGCAGTACGTC.

The chain combines TRBV19 with TRBJ2-3, with 9 bases matching TRBD1. The CDR3 contains 16 residues. V trimming: 6 bases; J trimming: 0 bases; junction bases outside the gene matches: 7. Per the germline V gene, CDR1 is LNHDA and CDR2 is SQIVND (reference sequence). The CDR3 sequence: CASRGTGNPSTDTQYF. CDR3 DNA: TGTGCCAGTAGGGGGACAGGGAACCCTAGCACAGATACGCAGTATTTT.

The chain is built from TRBV4-2 and TRBJ2-3, with TRBD2 matching 7 bases. Per germline, CDR1 LGHNA and CDR2 YNFKEQ. V trimming: 5 bases; J trimming: 0 bases; junction bases outside the gene matches: 5. The CDR3 has 15 residues. This chain's CDR3 is CASSTDSGSTDTQYF. In DNA form, the CDR3 reads TGTGCCAGCAGCACGGATAGCGGGAGCACAGATACGCAGTATTTT.

This clone has only a few counts. The chain combines TRBV30 with TRBJ2-5, with 8 bases identical to TRBD2. The CDR3 spans 14 residues. With 8 bases clipped from V and 2 bases from J, the junction kept 10 bases outside the gene matches. Germline-derived CDR1 and CDR2 are GTSNPN and SVGIG (reference sequence). CDR3 in DNA: TGTGCCCTTGCTGTCGGGGGGGGACAAGAGACCCAGTACTTC. Amino acids: CALAVGGGQETQYF.

The chain couples TRBV4-3 to TRBJ2-2; 7 nucleotides align to TRBD1. The V segment lost 3 bases and the J segment 0 bases; nucleotides outside the gene matches: 4. Germline values: CDR1 LGHNA, CDR2 YSLEER. This CDR3 region has 16 residues. CDR3 bases: TGCGCCAGCAGCCATCTCGGGACAGCGAACACCGGGGAGCTGTTTTTT. It translates to CASSHLGTANTGELFF.

The V gene is TRBV28, the J gene TRBJ2-7; D not resolved. The germline CDR1 and CDR2 sequences are MDHEN and SYDVKM. Trimming removed 7 bases at V and 5 bases at J, with 9 bases between. CDR3 size: 11 residues. CDR3 residues: CASMEADEQYF. DNA of the CDR3: TGTGCCAGCATGGAAGCCGACGAGCAGTACTTC.

The chain uses TRBV6-6 and TRBJ1-2; possible D gene TRBD1, 6 bases. The V gene's germline CDR1 is MNHNY and CDR2 SVGAGI (reference sequence). There are 17 residues in the CDR3. V lost 5 bases to trimming and J lost 4 bases, with 23 bases between them. The CDR3 DNA reads as TGTGCCAGCAGTCGTAATCCCAAACCCAGGACAGTCTATGGCTACACCTTC. Protein product: CASSRNPKPRTVYGYTF.

This clone came up a few times. This chain connects TRBV5-1 to TRBJ1-2; a weak D match, TRBD1 (6 bases). The CDR3 consists of 14 residues. V was cut by 1 base and J by 4 bases, with 11 bases left in between. Germline values: CDR1 SGHRS, CDR2 YFSETQ. CDR3 residues: CASSLSGASYGYTF. CDR3 coding DNA: TGCGCCAGCAGCTTGTCAGGGGCCTCCTATGGCTACACCTTC.